The rows below give T cell receptor beta chains drawn from one sample of a study of blood T cell repertoires in COVID-19. TCRdb's copy holds only in-frame clones and misses some; the assay was immunoSEQ multiplex PCR. The data contain approximately 350,000 clones, around four fifths of them singletons. Sequencing was performed on peripheral blood. These receptor sequences come from a man aged 25 to 40 with active or convalescent COVID-19. CDR3s include the opening cysteine and the closing phenylalanine or tryptophan. A D gene is named only where the DNA matches it firmly. Size is stated for part of the rows, as once, few or many counts, or as a class when the clone is expanded.

J: TRBJ2-1; size: -; D: TRBD1; V: TRBV4-1; CDR3: CASSFGTGGLEQFF; DNA: TGCGCCAGCAGCTTCGGGACAGGGGGCTTAGAGCAGTTCTTC
J: TRBJ2-2; size: -; D: -; V: TRBV30; CDR3: CAWRRGTAGELFF; DNA: TGTGCCTGGAGGAGGGGGACGGCCGGGGAGCTGTTTTTT
J: TRBJ2-2; size: -; D: TRBD2; V: TRBV4-3; CDR3: CASSQVGRATGELFF; DNA: TGCGCCAGCAGCCAAGTCGGGAGGGCCACCGGGGAGCTGTTTTTT
J: TRBJ2-7; size: -; D: -; V: TRBV11-2; CDR3: CASSRASEHF; DNA: TGTGCCAGCTCACGCGCTAGCGAACACTTC
J: TRBJ2-3; size: -; D: TRBD2; V: TRBV24-1; CDR3: CATSDHLPSGASTDTQYF; DNA: TGTGCCACCAGTGACCACCTCCCTAGCGGGGCTAGCACAGATACGCAGTATTTT
J: TRBJ2-6; size: once; D: -; V: TRBV7-2; CDR3: CASSERWTALNVLTF; DNA: TGTGCCAGCAGCGAACGATGGACAGCACTCAACGTCCTGACTTTC
J: TRBJ2-1; size: -; D: TRBD1; V: TRBV6-6; CDR3: CASSYTRTGIDEQFF; DNA: TGTGCCAGCAGTTACACGAGGACAGGGATTGATGAGCAGTTCTTC
J: TRBJ1-2; size: -; D: -; V: TRBV4-2; CDR3: CASSQPGGYVYGYTF; DNA: TGTGCCAGCAGCCAACCCGGCGGATACGTCTATGGCTACACCTTC
J: TRBJ1-1; size: -; D: -; V: TRBV6-5; CDR3: CASSYRRSTEAFF; DNA: TGTGCCAGCAGTTACAGAAGGAGCACTGAAGCTTTCTTT
J: TRBJ2-2; size: -; D: TRBD1; V: TRBV7-6; CDR3: CASSPLLGDRGRGTGELFF; DNA: TGTGCCAGCAGCCCACTTTTGGGGGACAGGGGGCGCGGGACCGGGGAGCTGTTTTTT
J: TRBJ2-3; size: -; D: TRBD2; V: TRBV6-5; CDR3: CASSKLATDTQYF; DNA: TGTGCCAGCAGTAAACTAGCGACAGATACGCAGTATTTT
J: TRBJ2-7; size: -; D: TRBD1; V: TRBV19; CDR3: CASKGTGTYEQYF; DNA: TGTGCCAGTAAGGGGACAGGTACCTACGAGCAGTACTTC
J: TRBJ1-6; size: -; D: TRBD1; V: TRBV23-1; CDR3: CANYLSGDRGGSPLHF; DNA: TGCGCCAACTACCTGTCGGGGGACAGGGGAGGGTCACCCCTCCACTTT
J: TRBJ2-2; size: -; D: TRBD2; V: TRBV5-1; CDR3: CASSYNPSGGGTGELFF; DNA: TGCGCCAGCAGCTACAATCCAAGCGGGGGAGGGACCGGGGAGCTGTTTTTT
J: TRBJ2-5; size: -; D: TRBD1; V: TRBV20-1; CDR3: CSASHPGQGETQYF; DNA: TGCAGTGCTAGTCATCCGGGACAGGGAGAGACCCAGTACTTC
J: TRBJ2-7; size: few; D: -; V: TRBV4-1; CDR3: CASSQSFLYEQYF; DNA: TGCGCCAGCAGCCAAAGCTTTCTCTACGAGCAGTACTTC
J: TRBJ1-4; size: -; D: -; V: TRBV24-1; CDR3: CATSEGGTNEKLFF; DNA: TGTGCCACCAGTGAAGGAGGGACTAATGAAAAACTGTTTTTT
J: TRBJ1-2; size: -; D: TRBD1; V: TRBV29-1; CDR3: CSVSGQENGYTF; DNA: TGCAGCGTTTCGGGACAGGAAAATGGCTACACCTTC
J: TRBJ2-4; size: once; D: TRBD2; V: TRBV5-1; CDR3: CASSLTSGGRNIQYF; DNA: TGCGCCAGCAGCTTGACTAGCGGGGGGAGAAACATTCAGTACTTC
J: TRBJ2-7; size: few; D: TRBD1; V: TRBV6-5; CDR3: CASSYPGQGGNEQYF; DNA: TGTGCCAGCAGTTACCCGGGACAGGGTGGCAACGAGCAGTACTTC
J: TRBJ2-1; size: -; D: -; V: TRBV4-3; CDR3: CASSQDDGDYNEQFF; DNA: TGCGCCAGCAGCCAAGATGACGGGGACTACAATGAGCAGTTCTTC
J: TRBJ2-3; size: -; D: -; V: TRBV7-3; CDR3: CASSGGGRGLDTQYF; DNA: TGTGCCAGCAGCGGCGGGGGCCGAGGTCTAGATACGCAGTATTTT
J: TRBJ2-1; size: once; D: TRBD2; V: TRBV27; CDR3: CASSLLGGSSYNEQFF; DNA: TGTGCCAGCAGTTTATTAGGCGGGAGCTCCTACAATGAGCAGTTCTTC
J: TRBJ2-1; size: few; D: -; V: TRBV6-7; CDR3: CASSYSRCRGTMNEQFF; DNA: TGTGCCAGCAGTTACTCGAGGTGTAGGGGGACTATGAATGAGCAGTTCTTC
J: TRBJ1-4; size: -; D: -; V: TRBV30; CDR3: CAWSRLIQNEKLFF; DNA: TGTGCCTGGAGCCGCCTCATTCAGAATGAAAAACTGTTTTTT
J: TRBJ2-7; size: -; D: -; V: TRBV5-5; CDR3: CASSPITGEAYEQYF; DNA: TGTGCCAGCAGTCCAATTACCGGGGAAGCCTACGAGCAGTACTTC
J: TRBJ1-3; size: -; D: TRBD1; V: TRBV28; CDR3: CASSATTGVGNTIYF; DNA: TGTGCCAGCAGTGCAACGACAGGGGTCGGAAACACCATATATTTT
J: TRBJ1-5; size: -; D: TRBD1; V: TRBV9; CDR3: CASSLTGQSNQPQHF; DNA: TGTGCCAGCAGCCTCACGGGACAGAGCAATCAGCCCCAGCATTTT
J: TRBJ2-5; size: -; D: TRBD1; V: TRBV6-5; CDR3: CASSRNPGGSETQYF; DNA: TGTGCCAGCAGTCGTAATCCAGGGGGCTCGGAGACCCAGTACTTC
J: TRBJ1-1; size: -; D: TRBD1; V: TRBV9; CDR3: CASSVLGQGPDTEAFF; DNA: TGTGCCAGCAGCGTTTTGGGACAGGGTCCCGACACTGAAGCTTTCTTT
J: TRBJ2-1; size: once; D: -; V: TRBV3-1/TRBV3-2; CDR3: CASSRGEDYRNEQFF; DNA: TGTGCCAGCAGCCGCGGGGAGGATTACAGGAATGAGCAGTTCTTC
J: TRBJ2-2; size: once; D: -; V: TRBV21-1; CDR3: CASSKGGSSVAGELFF; DNA: TGTGCCAGCAGCAAAGGCGGGTCTAGCGTGGCCGGGGAGCTGTTTTTT
J: TRBJ1-2; size: -; D: -; V: TRBV4-3; CDR3: CASSLRGGAGYGYTF; DNA: TGCGCCAGCAGCCTTAGGGGGGGGGCAGGCTATGGCTACACCTTC
J: TRBJ1-1; size: -; D: -; V: TRBV6-6; CDR3: CASNHRARNTEAFF; DNA: TGTGCCAGCAATCACAGGGCCCGGAACACTGAAGCTTTCTTT
J: TRBJ2-6; size: -; D: -; V: TRBV7-8; CDR3: CASSLGLLGTGANVLTF; DNA: TGTGCCAGCAGCTTAGGATTATTGGGGACAGGGGCCAACGTCCTGACTTTC
J: TRBJ2-1; size: -; D: TRBD2; V: TRBV6-2/TRBV6-3; CDR3: CASSYSALAGRGKQFF; DNA: TGTGCCAGCAGTTACTCGGCACTAGCGGGCCGAGGGAAGCAGTTCTTC
J: TRBJ1-1; size: -; D: -; V: TRBV3-1/TRBV3-2; CDR3: CASSQDQVYGTEAFF; DNA: TGTGCCAGCAGCCAAGATCAGGTTTACGGCACTGAAGCTTTCTTT
J: TRBJ2-1; size: -; D: -; V: TRBV30; CDR3: CAWSVRSGSEQFF; DNA: TGTGCCTGGAGTGTACGGAGCGGATCTGAGCAGTTCTTC
J: TRBJ1-6; size: once; D: -; V: TRBV5-6; CDR3: CASSLTRAGRNSPLHF; DNA: TGTGCCAGCAGCTTGACCAGGGCGGGGAGAAATTCACCCCTCCACTTT
J: TRBJ1-2; size: -; D: TRBD1; V: TRBV30; CDR3: CAWTRQGAFGYGYTF; DNA: TGTGCCTGGACCCGACAGGGGGCGTTTGGCTATGGCTACACCTTC
J: TRBJ1-1; size: -; D: TRBD1; V: TRBV24-1; CDR3: CATSAGQGDLFRTEAFF; DNA: TGTGCCACCAGTGCCGGACAGGGGGATTTGTTTCGCACTGAAGCTTTCTTT
J: TRBJ2-2; size: -; D: -; V: TRBV19; CDR3: CASSFSVAGTLTGELFF; DNA: TGTGCCAGTAGTTTTAGTGTCGCCGGGACACTTACCGGGGAGCTGTTTTTT
J: TRBJ2-7; size: -; D: -; V: TRBV6-6; CDR3: CASTTGQGTYEQYF; DNA: TGTGCCAGCACCACGGGGCAGGGGACCTACGAGCAGTACTTC
J: TRBJ2-2; size: -; D: TRBD2; V: TRBV7-2; CDR3: CASSLAPGTITGELFF; DNA: TGTGCCAGCAGCTTAGCCCCCGGGACTATCACCGGGGAGCTGTTTTTT
J: TRBJ2-2; size: -; D: -; V: TRBV18; CDR3: CASSSPEGPNTGELFF; DNA: TGTGCCAGCTCAAGCCCGGAGGGGCCGAACACCGGGGAGCTGTTTTTT
J: TRBJ2-1; size: -; D: TRBD2; V: TRBV7-9; CDR3: CASSAGLAGADYNEQFF; DNA: TGTGCCAGCAGCGCGGGACTAGCGGGGGCCGACTACAATGAGCAGTTCTTC
J: TRBJ1-1; size: -; D: TRBD1; V: TRBV2; CDR3: CASSTRTGETEAFF; DNA: TGTGCCAGCAGTACCCGGACAGGGGAGACTGAAGCTTTCTTT
J: TRBJ2-1; size: -; D: TRBD2; V: TRBV6-6; CDR3: CAISGAGGEQFF; DNA: TGTGCCATCTCCGGGGCGGGAGGGGAGCAGTTCTTC
J: TRBJ2-3; size: -; D: -; V: TRBV6-2/TRBV6-3; CDR3: CASSTQGRRDTQYF; DNA: TGTGCCAGCAGTACTCAGGGTCGCCGAGATACGCAGTATTTT
J: TRBJ1-1; size: -; D: -; V: TRBV2; CDR3: CASSVAPDTEAFF; DNA: TGTGCCAGCAGTGTTGCCCCGGACACTGAAGCTTTCTTT
J: TRBJ2-7; size: -; D: TRBD1; V: TRBV6-5; CDR3: CASRPYTGGGYEQYF; DNA: TGTGCCAGCAGACCTTATACAGGGGGTGGCTACGAGCAGTACTTC
J: TRBJ2-7; size: -; D: TRBD2; V: TRBV27; CDR3: CASRLGSGSSYEQYF; DNA: TGTGCCAGCAGACTAGGTAGCGGGAGCTCCTACGAGCAGTACTTC
J: TRBJ1-3; size: -; D: -; V: TRBV9; CDR3: CASSPVRRSSGNTIYF; DNA: TGTGCCAGCAGCCCCGTGAGGCGTAGCTCTGGAAACACCATATATTTT
J: TRBJ2-5; size: -; D: TRBD2; V: TRBV29-1; CDR3: CSVDRSGVGETQYF; DNA: TGCAGCGTTGACCGTAGCGGGGTGGGGGAGACCCAGTACTTC
J: TRBJ1-6; size: -; D: TRBD1; V: TRBV27; CDR3: CASSGTATSSYNSPLHF; DNA: TGTGCCAGCAGTGGGACAGCCACGAGCTCCTATAATTCACCCCTCCACTTT
J: TRBJ1-6; size: -; D: TRBD1; V: TRBV27; CDR3: CASSFDRGRSPLHF; DNA: TGTGCCAGCAGTTTTGACAGGGGTAGGTCACCCCTCCACTTT
J: TRBJ2-7; size: -; D: TRBD1; V: TRBV15; CDR3: CATSIGQGVYEQYF; DNA: TGTGCCACCAGCATCGGGCAGGGGGTCTACGAGCAGTACTTC
J: TRBJ1-2; size: few; D: TRBD1; V: TRBV18; CDR3: CASSPDRVYGYTF; DNA: TGTGCCAGCTCACCGGACAGGGTCTATGGCTACACCTTC
J: TRBJ1-1; size: -; D: -; V: TRBV27; CDR3: CASSPQALNTEAFF; DNA: TGTGCCAGCAGTCCCCAGGCGTTGAACACTGAAGCTTTCTTT